This T cell receptor (beta chain) was sequenced in a study of shared clonotypes between healthy human individuals. Deep level was the assay's run setting. The method was immunoSEQ multiplex PCR; TCRdb's version includes in-frame clones alone and lacks a portion of them. The sample gives about 680,000 clones, over 65% of which show up once; under 2% is in the top ten. Notes on this clone: Its antigen is currently unknown.

Study results and limitations: Several donors held about 5% of naive CD4 clonotypes in common.

Trimming removed 2 bases at V and 0 bases at J, with 11 bases between. The CDR3 contains 15 residues. Germline-derived CDR1 and CDR2 are MNHNS and SASEGT. Sequenced material: memory CD4+ T cells sorted from blood. Specified subset: CD45RA-negative fraction. The receptor was derived from a woman between 25 and 40 years old in good health. This chain joins TRBV6-1 and TRBJ2-7; D unresolved. The CDR3: CASSEYSLSSYEQYF. The CDR3 region has the DNA TGTGCCAGCAGTGAATACAGCCTTTCCTCCTACGAGCAGTACTTC.